This TCR beta chain was captured in a study of OX40 agonist ivuxolimab in advanced cancers. About the research overall: The study enrolled dose-escalation patients with hepatocellular carcinoma, melanoma, renal cell or head and neck cancer. Among those enrolled, mean age was about 63 years (range roughly 20 to 80) and 75% to 90% were male.

The CDR3 is 16 amino acids. Looked up from germline, CDR1 is MNHEY and CDR2 is SVGAGI. V lost 1 base, J lost 3 bases, and 3 bases stayed unmatched. Profiling relied on immunoSEQ multiplex PCR, and the TCRdb table lists in-frame clones only, not all of them. Among more than 40,000 clones listed, 88% were seen once. This clone was detected once. Its antigen remains unidentified. Study-wide findings and caveats: There was clonal expansion of CD4+ and CD8+ blood T cells by week 6 at 0.1 to 3.0 mg/kg.

The clonotype was recovered from an adult with an advanced solid tumor such as melanoma, head and neck, liver or kidney cancer. The V and J genes are TRBV6-5 and TRBJ2-2, with TRBD1 matching 9 bases. The sequencing used CD4+ or CD8+ T cells sorted from blood, collected in a trial of the OX40 agonist ivuxolimab. This CDR3 reads CASSYLGQGDTGELFF. The CDR3, as DNA: TGTGCCAGCAGTTACTTGGGACAGGGAGACACCGGGGAGCTGTTTTTT.